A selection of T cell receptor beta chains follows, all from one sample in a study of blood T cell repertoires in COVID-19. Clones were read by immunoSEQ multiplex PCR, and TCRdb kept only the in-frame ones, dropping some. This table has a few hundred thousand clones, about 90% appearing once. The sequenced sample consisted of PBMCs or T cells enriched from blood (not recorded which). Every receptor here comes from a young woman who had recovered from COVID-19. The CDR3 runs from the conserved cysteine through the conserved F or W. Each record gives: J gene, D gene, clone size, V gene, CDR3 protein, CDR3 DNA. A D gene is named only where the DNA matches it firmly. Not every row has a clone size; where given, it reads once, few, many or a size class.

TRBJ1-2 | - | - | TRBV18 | CASSRDYGYTF | TGTGCCAGCTCACGAGACTATGGCTACACCTTC
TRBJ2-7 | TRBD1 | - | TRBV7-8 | CASSLARTGLDGEQYF | TGTGCCAGCAGCTTAGCTCGGACAGGGTTGGATGGCGAGCAGTACTTC
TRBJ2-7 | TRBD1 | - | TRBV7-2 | CASSLVTGAPYEQYF | TGTGCCAGCAGCTTAGTAACAGGGGCGCCCTACGAGCAGTACTTC
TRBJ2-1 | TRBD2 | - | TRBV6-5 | CASGRTSGDYNEQFF | TGTGCCAGCGGAAGGACTAGCGGGGATTACAATGAGCAGTTCTTC
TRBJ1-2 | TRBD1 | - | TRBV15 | CATSRGTGAANYGYTF | TGTGCCACCAGCAGGGGGACAGGAGCCGCTAACTATGGCTACACCTTC
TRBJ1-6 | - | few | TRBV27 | CASRSLDTDLYSPLHF | TGTGCCAGCAGGTCCTTGGACACTGATCTTTATTCACCCCTCCACTTT
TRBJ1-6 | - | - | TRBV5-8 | CASSLAGLLDSPLHF | TGTGCCAGCAGCTTGGCGGGTCTTTTGGATTCACCCCTCCACTTT
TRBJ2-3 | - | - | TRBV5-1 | CASSLAPQGSTDTQYF | TGCGCCAGCAGCTTGGCTCCTCAGGGGAGCACAGATACGCAGTATTTT
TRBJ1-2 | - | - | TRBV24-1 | CATSASGTNYGYTF | TGTGCCACCAGTGCGTCGGGGACTAACTATGGCTACACCTTC
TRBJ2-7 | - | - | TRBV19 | CASSLLTAPYEQYF | TGTGCCAGTAGTCTCCTGACTGCCCCCTACGAGCAGTACTTC
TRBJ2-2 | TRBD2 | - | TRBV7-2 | CASRPGLAGTGELFF | TGTGCCAGCAGGCCGGGACTAGCGGGCACCGGGGAGCTGTTTTTT
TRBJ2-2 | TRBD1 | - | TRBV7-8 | CASSGDRGDGELFF | TGTGCCAGCAGCGGGGACAGGGGAGATGGGGAGCTGTTTTTT
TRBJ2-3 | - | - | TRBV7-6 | CASSLGALSTDTQYF | TGTGCCAGCAGCTTAGGGGCCCTGTCCACAGATACGCAGTATTTT
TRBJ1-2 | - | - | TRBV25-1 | CASSATGNYGYTF | TGTGCCAGCAGTGCTACAGGGAACTATGGCTACACCTTC
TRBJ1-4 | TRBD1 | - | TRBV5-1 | CASSFQGAGGEKLFF | TGCGCCAGCAGCTTTCAGGGGGCAGGGGGCGAAAAACTGTTTTTT
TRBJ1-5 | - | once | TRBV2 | CASNRDTNQPQHF | TGTGCCAGCAATCGGGACACTAATCAGCCCCAGCATTTT
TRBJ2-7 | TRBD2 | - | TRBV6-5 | CASRGWTSTDEQYF | TGTGCCAGCAGAGGTTGGACTAGCACCGACGAGCAGTACTTC
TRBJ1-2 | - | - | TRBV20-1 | CSARDNGYTF | TGCAGTGCTAGAGACAATGGCTACACCTTC
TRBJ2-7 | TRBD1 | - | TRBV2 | CASSLQGNSYEQYF | TGTGCCAGCAGTCTACAGGGGAACTCCTACGAGCAGTACTTC
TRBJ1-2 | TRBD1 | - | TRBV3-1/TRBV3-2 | CASSLRTGSYGYTF | TGTGCCAGCAGCCTACGGACAGGGAGCTATGGCTACACCTTC
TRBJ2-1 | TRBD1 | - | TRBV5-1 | CASSEVTGHNEQFF | TGCGCCAGCAGCGAAGTGACAGGGCACAATGAGCAGTTCTTC
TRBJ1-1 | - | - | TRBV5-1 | CASSWGDTTEAFF | TGCGCCAGCAGCTGGGGAGACACCACTGAAGCTTTCTTT
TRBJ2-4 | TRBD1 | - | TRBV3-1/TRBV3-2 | CASSPVPGQGGDKNIQYF | TGTGCCAGCAGCCCGGTACCGGGACAGGGGGGGGACAAAAACATTCAGTACTTC
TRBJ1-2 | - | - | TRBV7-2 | CASSLVGRDYGYTF | TGTGCCAGCAGCTTAGTGGGCAGGGATTATGGCTACACCTTC
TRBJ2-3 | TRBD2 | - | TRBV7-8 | CASSSGGSGGSDTQYF | TGTGCCAGCAGCTCAGGGGGTAGCGGGGGCTCAGATACGCAGTATTTT
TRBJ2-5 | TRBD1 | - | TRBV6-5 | CASRPGTGTETQYF | TGTGCCAGCAGACCCGGGACAGGGACAGAGACCCAGTACTTC
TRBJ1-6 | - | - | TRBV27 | CASSFDRGSYNSPLHF | TGTGCCAGCAGTTTCGACCGAGGCTCCTATAATTCACCCCTCCACTTT
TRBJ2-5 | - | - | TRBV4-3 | CASSQGGRNIQETQYF | TGCGCCAGCAGCCAAGGGGGCAGGAACATCCAAGAGACCCAGTACTTC
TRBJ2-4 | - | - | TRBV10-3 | CAIIPRLRPKNIQYF | TGTGCCATCATTCCCAGGTTAAGGCCCAAAAACATTCAGTACTTC
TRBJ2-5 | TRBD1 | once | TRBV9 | CASSRDRGRETQYF | TGTGCCAGCAGCCGGGACAGGGGACGGGAGACCCAGTACTTC
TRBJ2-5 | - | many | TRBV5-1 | CASSLGAIGETQYF | TGCGCCAGCAGCTTGGGGGCGATTGGGGAGACCCAGTACTTC
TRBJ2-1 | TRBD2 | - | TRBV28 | CASSPKRGFTGSYNEQFF | TGTGCCAGCAGCCCCAAGCGGGGGTTCACCGGCTCCTACAATGAGCAGTTCTTC
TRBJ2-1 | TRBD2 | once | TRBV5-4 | CASSKRGDYNEQFF | TGTGCCAGCAGTAAGCGGGGGGACTACAATGAGCAGTTCTTC
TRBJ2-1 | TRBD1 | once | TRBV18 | CASSEDRQGFYNEQFF | TGTGCCAGCTCGGAGGATAGACAGGGGTTCTACAATGAGCAGTTCTTC
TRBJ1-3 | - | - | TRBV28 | CASSERFGNTIYF | TGTGCCAGCAGTGAGCGGTTTGGAAACACCATATATTTT
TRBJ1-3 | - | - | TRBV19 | CASSDAGRSGNTIYF | TGTGCCAGTAGCGATGCGGGTCGCTCTGGAAACACCATATATTTT
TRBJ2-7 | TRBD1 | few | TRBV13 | CASSLGTAYEQYF | TGTGCCAGCAGCTTGGGGACAGCATACGAGCAGTACTTC
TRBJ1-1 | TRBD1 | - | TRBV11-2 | CASGKTGGTEAFF | TGTGCCAGCGGAAAGACAGGGGGCACTGAAGCTTTCTTT
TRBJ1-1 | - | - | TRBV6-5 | CASSYRGQRLNTEAFF | TGTGCCAGCAGTTACAGGGGCCAGCGCTTGAACACTGAAGCTTTCTTT
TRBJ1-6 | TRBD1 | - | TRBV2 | CASSQDRVSPLHF | TGTGCCAGCAGTCAGGACAGGGTTTCACCCCTCCACTTT